Below, 7 T cell receptor beta chains from the same sample are listed, as sequenced in a study of T cells and Merkel cell carcinoma outcomes. Some clones are missing from TCRdb's copy, which holds only in-frame ones; the method was immunoSEQ multiplex PCR. This table has roughly 600 clones, more than 90% appearing once. The sample taken for sequencing was tumor tissue from Merkel cell carcinoma. The receptors come from a human donor with Merkel cell carcinoma.

This chain joins TRBV7-9 and TRBJ2-7; a possible D gene is TRBD1 (6 bases). V dropped 1 base and J dropped 2 bases, with 12 bases sitting between them. Germline lookup yields CDR1 SEHNR and CDR2 FQNEAQ (reference sequence). The CDR3 has 15 amino acids. In DNA form, the CDR3 reads TGTGCCAGCAGCTTAGGTTGGCAGGGGACCTACGAGCAGTACTTC. This encodes CASSLGWQGTYEQYF.

J is TRBJ2-7 and V is TRBV28; D is tentatively TRBD1 or TRBD2 (5 bases each). This CDR3 is built from 15 residues. Trimming stripped 6 bases from V and 2 bases from J, with 17 bases between. Germline CDR1 reads MDHEN; CDR2 reads SYDVKM. CDR3 in amino acids: CASRPGGRETYEQYF. Written as DNA, the CDR3 is TGTGCCAGCAGACCTGGGGGTAGGGAGACCTACGAGCAGTACTTC.

The chain recombines TRBV7-8 with TRBJ1-5; no definite D call. Per germline, CDR1 SGHVS and CDR2 FQNEAQ. The ends were cut back, 0 bases at V and 1 base at J, with 13 bases in the middle. The CDR3 has 17 amino acids. This CDR3 is CASSLARSDGSNQPQHF. The CDR3 DNA reads as TGTGCCAGCAGCTTAGCGCGGTCGGATGGGAGCAATCAGCCCCAGCATTTT.

This chain uses TRBV10-3 with TRBJ1-2; 7 nucleotides line up with TRBD1. This CDR3 spans 15 amino acids. Per germline, CDR1 ENHRY and CDR2 SYGVKD. Trimming cost V 6 bases and J 6 bases; bases outside gene matches: 13. The chain's CDR3 is CAIRSRQGGADGYTF. In DNA, the CDR3 is TGTGCCATCAGAAGCAGACAGGGAGGGGCTGATGGCTACACCTTC.

The chain recombines TRBV27 with TRBJ1-2, with D perhaps matching TRBD1 (6 bases). Germline V lookup: CDR1 MNHEY, CDR2 SMNVEV (reference sequence). Trimming pared 4 bases from V and 9 bases from J, leaving 21 bases between. CDR3 length: 15 residues. CDR3 region: CASSSFSTGIGSYTF. CDR3 DNA: TGTGCCAGCAGTTCTTTTAGTACAGGGATCGGTAGCTACACCTTC.

V and J are TRBV5-1 and TRBJ2-1; D uncertain. The CDR3 consists of 12 residues. V was shortened by 3 bases and J by 6 bases, with 7 bases between the two germline ends. From germline, CDR1 is SGHRS and CDR2 YFSETQ. This chain's CDR3 is CASSSHSNEQFF. The CDR3 DNA follows: TGCGCCAGCAGCTCCCACTCCAATGAGCAGTTCTTC.

The chain is built from TRBV13 and TRBJ2-1, with TRBD1 matching 8 bases. This CDR3 comprises 14 residues. After removal of 5 bases from V and 8 bases from J, the junction contained 8 bases not matched to a gene. CDR1 is PRHDT and CDR2 is FYEKMQ in the germline V gene (reference sequence). The chain's CDR3 is CASSVGQGADEQFF. The CDR3 DNA follows: TGTGCCAGCAGCGTCGGACAGGGCGCCGATGAGCAGTTCTTC.